The 31 T cell receptor beta chains below come from one sample, sequenced in a study of shared clonotypes between healthy human individuals. Sequencing was performed with immunoSEQ multiplex PCR; in TCRdb, only in-frame clones are kept and a portion is missing. Of around 1.4 million clones in the sample, about 98.5% were seen once. Material: naive CD4+ T cells sorted from blood. Indicated subset: CD45RA+ positively selected. These receptor sequences come from a man aged 25 to 45 in good health.

The chain is built from TRBV5-1 and TRBJ2-2; D not resolved. This CDR3 region has 16 residues. The germline V gene encodes CDR1 SGHRS and CDR2 YFSETQ. V lost 2 bases, J lost 6 bases, and 17 bases lay in between. The DNA for the CDR3 is TGCGCCAGCAGCTTCTATCAGTCTTTGGGCCCCGGGGAGCTGTTTTTT. Amino acid sequence: CASSFYQSLGPGELFF.

In nucleotides, the CDR3 is TGTGCCAGCAAGAACCCAGCCTATCAGCCCCAGCATTTT. The encoded protein is CASKNPAYQPQHF. The rearrangement joins TRBV28 to TRBJ1-5, with D hard to call. Trimming took 7 bases from V and 5 from J, leaving 12 bases between them. CDR1 and CDR2 from the germline V gene are MDHEN and SYDVKM. The CDR3 is 13 residues long.

A single count supports this clone. The DNA of the CDR3 is TGTGCCAGCAGTTTCACGGGAGCCTACGAGCAGTACTTC. Residues: CASSFTGAYEQYF. This sequence joins TRBV28 and TRBJ2-7; a weak D match, TRBD2 (6 bases). Germline V lookup: CDR1 MDHEN, CDR2 SYDVKM. The CDR3 extends over 13 amino acids. V gave up 3 bases and J gave up 2 bases, with 8 bases separating them.

The rearrangement joins TRBV7-2 to TRBJ2-1; TRBD2 aligns across 7 bases. Trimming took 4 bases from V and 7 from J; bases not matched to a gene: 10. The CDR3 consists of 15 residues. Germline values: CDR1 SGHTA, CDR2 FQGNSA. DNA of the CDR3: TGTGCCAGCAGCTGGGGCCCTAGCGGCCAAAATGAGCAGTTCTTC. Protein product: CASSWGPSGQNEQFF.

V and J are TRBV5-1 and TRBJ2-7; TRBD2 matches at 10 bases. The V gene's germline CDR1 is SGHRS and CDR2 YFSETQ. The V and J ends lost 3 bases and 1 base, in that order; junction bases with no gene match: 4. The CDR3 spans 15 residues. CDR3 nucleotides: TGCGCCAGCAGCTGGGGACTAGCGTTTTCCTACGAGCAGTACTTC. Translating gives CASSWGLAFSYEQYF.

This sequence joins TRBV11-3 and TRBJ2-7; D perhaps matches TRBD1 (6 bases). From germline, CDR1 is SGHNT and CDR2 YENEEA. CDR3 length equals 13 residues. Trimming cost V 3 bases and J 6 bases, with 12 bases left between them. CDR3: CASSFRGNGEQYF. Here the CDR3 DNA reads TGTGCCAGCAGCTTCAGGGGAAACGGCGAGCAGTACTTC.

Of note for this clone: Other DNA sequences in the sample encode the same CDR3. V usage is TRBV7-9 and J usage is TRBJ2-2; D possibly matches TRBD1 or TRBD2 (5 bases each). V gave up 1 base and J gave up 4 bases, with 10 bases separating them. This CDR3 comprises 15 residues. Germline CDR1 reads SEHNR; CDR2 reads FQNEAQ (reference sequence). CDR3 bases: TGTGCCAGCAGCTTAGGATCAGGGACCACCGGGGAGCTGTTTTTT. Protein sequence: CASSLGSGTTGELFF.

This clone has just one count. V usage is TRBV28 and J usage is TRBJ2-7; D not certain. The germline gives CDR1 MDHEN, CDR2 SYDVKM. V lost 7 bases and J 4 bases, leaving 23 bases between the germline ends. The CDR3 is 16 amino acids. The CDR3 loop reads CASNQRRGLGSYEQYF. CDR3 in DNA: TGTGCCAGCAACCAGAGGCGCGGTTTGGGGTCGTACGAGCAGTACTTC.

About this clone itself: This CDR3 is also generated by other DNA sequences in the sample. This chain links TRBV18 with TRBJ1-5; D gene unclear. V lost 1 base to trimming and J lost 0 bases, with 7 bases between them. This CDR3 has 15 amino acids. Germline loops: CDR1 KGHSH, CDR2 LQKENI. The CDR3 region has the DNA TGTGCCAGCTCACCACTGGCTAATAGCAATCAGCCCCAGCATTTT. Translation gives CASSPLANSNQPQHF.

The CDR3 bases are TGCGCCAGCAGTGAGGTGGCCGGCCTAGAGACCCAGTACTTC. It is translated as CASSEVAGLETQYF. This chain uses TRBV10-2 with TRBJ2-5; D is ambiguous. This CDR3 comprises 14 residues. Trimming left V 2 bases short and J 4 bases short, with 11 bases between. The germline CDR1 and CDR2 sequences are WSHSY and SAAADI.

The chain combines TRBV10-3 with TRBJ2-5; 9 bases agree with TRBD2. With 6 bases clipped from V and 7 bases from J, the junction kept 3 bases outside the gene matches. Germline V gene lookup returns CDR1 ENHRY and CDR2 SYGVKD. The CDR3 sequence is 12 residues long. CDR3 DNA: TGTGCCATCAGCGGGCGGGAGGGGACCCAGTACTTC. This codes for CAISGREGTQYF.

The chain links TRBV11-1 to TRBJ2-7, with D possibly TRBD1 on 6 matching bases. This CDR3 has 12 residues. In germline, CDR1 is SGHAT, CDR2 FQDESV (reference sequence). Trimming left V 6 bases short and J 6 bases short, with 12 bases between. CDR3 nucleotides: TGTGCCAGCAGTCTTCAGGGGCTCGAGCAGTACTTC. It specifies CASSLQGLEQYF.

The CDR3 sequence is CASSEPGLETQYF. CDR3 in DNA: TGTGCCAGCAGTGAGCCAGGGCTAGAGACCCAGTACTTC. The chain carries TRBV2 and TRBJ2-5; a possible D gene is TRBD1 (5 bases). The germline CDR1 and CDR2 sequences are SNHLY and FYNNEI. The CDR3 contains 13 residues. Trimming shortened V by 3 bases and J by 4 bases, and 9 bases separated the two germline ends.

The chain carries TRBV7-6 and TRBJ2-1; 7 bases are shared with TRBD2. CDR3 length: 16 residues. The V and J ends lost 1 base and 9 bases, in that order; junction bases with no gene match: 12. Germline V gene lookup returns CDR1 SGHVS and CDR2 FNYEAQ. The CDR3 spells CASSLGGMAGVSEQFF. CDR3 DNA sequence: TGTGCCAGCAGCTTAGGGGGCATGGCGGGAGTGAGTGAGCAGTTCTTC.

The rearrangement links TRBV19 to TRBJ2-5; TRBD2 might be the D (5 bases). In germline, CDR1 is LNHDA, CDR2 SQIVND (reference sequence). The CDR3 runs 15 residues. V was pared by 6 bases and J by 5 bases, with 19 bases between. The CDR3 spells CASSPDVGRVETQYF. CDR3 nucleotide sequence: TGTGCCAGTAGCCCGGACGTCGGGCGGGTGGAGACCCAGTACTTC.

The chain recombines TRBV6-6 with TRBJ1-5; TRBD1 might be the D (5 bases). The CDR3 covers 12 residues. Germline CDR1 is MNHNY and CDR2 is SVGAGI (reference sequence). Trimming took off 7 bases at V and 6 bases at J, with 10 bases between the two ends. The CDR3 protein is CASTVGGQPQHF. CDR3 coding DNA: TGTGCCAGCACGGTGGGGGGTCAGCCCCAGCATTTT.

The gene calls are TRBV27 and TRBJ2-2; 11 bases align to TRBD2. This CDR3 has 16 residues. The germline V gene has CDR1 MNHEY and CDR2 SMNVEV (reference sequence). Losses at the gene ends were 7 bases for V and 7 bases for J; bases not matched to a gene: 11. Written as DNA, the CDR3 is TGTGCCAGCAACCGGCCGGGACTAGCGGTCCGCGGGGAGCTGTTTTTT. It translates to CASNRPGLAVRGELFF.

The rearrangement uses TRBV5-1 and TRBJ2-1, with D maybe TRBD1 (6 bases). Per the germline V gene, CDR1 is SGHRS and CDR2 is YFSETQ. This CDR3 region has 15 residues. Trimming cost V 2 bases and J 9 bases, with 18 bases left between them. Written as DNA, the CDR3 is TGCGCCAGCAGCTTTGACAGGCCGGGGATCGGTGAGCAGTTCTTC. Translation: CASSFDRPGIGEQFF.

CDR3 DNA sequence: TGCAGCGTTGATGAGGGACTCGGAGAGACCCAGTACTTC. Translated, it gives CSVDEGLGETQYF. The chain combines TRBV29-1 with TRBJ2-5, with D possibly TRBD2 on 6 matching bases. This CDR3 contains 13 residues. Trimming left V 3 bases short and J 4 bases short, with 12 bases between. Germline V lookup: CDR1 SQVTM, CDR2 ANQGSEA.

The V call is TRBV5-1, the J call TRBJ1-2; TRBD1 matches 7 bases. V shed 4 bases, J shed 2 bases, and the junction held 5 bases outside the gene matches. The germline gives CDR1 SGHRS, CDR2 YFSETQ. This CDR3 comprises 14 residues. CDR3 DNA sequence: TGCGCCAGCAGCCTGACAGGGAACAACTATGGCTACACCTTC. Its translation: CASSLTGNNYGYTF.

As for this clone: The sample holds other DNA sequences that translate to the same CDR3. The chain recombines TRBV9 with TRBJ2-3; D remains ambiguous. In germline, CDR1 is SGDLS, CDR2 YYNGEE. V lost 4 bases and J 0 bases, leaving 3 bases between the germline ends. CDR3 length equals 12 residues. The DNA for the CDR3 is TGTGCCAGCAGCAAAAGCACAGATACGCAGTATTTT. Translating it yields CASSKSTDTQYF.

The chain links TRBV6-5 to TRBJ2-6; D is unresolved. The CDR3 loop spans 14 amino acids. Germline V gene lookup returns CDR1 MNHEY and CDR2 SVGAGI. V gave up 5 bases and J gave up 0 bases, with 5 bases separating them. The CDR3 here is CASSAYSGANVLTF. The CDR3 DNA sequence: TGTGCCAGCAGTGCGTACTCTGGGGCCAACGTCCTGACTTTC.

This chain uses TRBV10-1 with TRBJ2-3; TRBD2 might be the D (5 bases). This CDR3 contains 17 residues. CDR1 is WNHNN, CDR2 SYGVQD, per germline (reference sequence). The V gene lost 4 bases and the J gene lost 3 bases, with 20 bases spanning the gap. The CDR3 DNA reads TGCGCCAGCAGTGGGGCAGAGGGCTATGTTTCTACAGATACGCAGTATTTT. It encodes CASSGAEGYVSTDTQYF.

This clone was counted only a few times. Other DNA sequences in this specimen translate into the identical CDR3. The gene calls are TRBV5-1 and TRBJ2-7; D gene unclear. CDR1 and CDR2 from the germline V gene are SGHRS and YFSETQ. V lost 4 bases to trimming and J lost 0 bases, with 5 bases between them. The CDR3 length is 12 residues. The CDR3 spells CASSPSSYEQYF. The CDR3 DNA is TGCGCCAGCAGCCCTAGCTCCTACGAGCAGTACTTC.

CDR3: CASSRGPRNTEAFF. The CDR3 bases are TGTGCCAGCAGCCGAGGACCAAGGAACACTGAAGCTTTCTTT. The V and J genes are TRBV28 and TRBJ1-1; no reliable D call. Trimming took 6 bases from V and 1 from J, leaving 12 bases between them. The CDR3 extends over 14 amino acids. The V gene's germline CDR1 is MDHEN and CDR2 SYDVKM.

The chain links TRBV5-1 to TRBJ2-7; D is unresolved. CDR1 is SGHRS and CDR2 is YFSETQ in the germline V gene. V was cut by 4 bases and J by 6 bases, with 17 bases left in between. The CDR3 loop spans 14 amino acids. The CDR3 sequence is CASSPNIRSGEQYF. The DNA of the CDR3 is TGCGCCAGCAGCCCCAATATTAGATCGGGCGAGCAGTACTTC.

V and J are TRBV7-2 and TRBJ1-2, with a tentative D call TRBD1 (6 bases). The CDR3 covers 13 residues. Germline loops: CDR1 SGHTA, CDR2 FQGNSA. Deletions cut 4 bases from V and 2 bases from J, with 8 bases between. The CDR3 loop is CASSYGQNYGYTF. In nucleotides, the CDR3 is TGTGCCAGCAGCTACGGACAGAACTATGGCTACACCTTC.

This clone was picked up one time. The chain carries TRBV6-5 and TRBJ2-7; possibly TRBD1 or TRBD2 for D (5 bases each). Trimming removed 8 bases from V and 1 base from J, with 12 bases in between. The CDR3 sequence is 13 residues long. Germline V gives CDR1 MNHEY, CDR2 SVGAGI. The chain's CDR3 is CASGTAPSYEQYF. CDR3 nucleotide sequence: TGTGCCAGCGGGACCGCACCTTCCTACGAGCAGTACTTC.

This chain connects TRBV7-9 to TRBJ2-7; no reliable D call. Germline V gives CDR1 SEHNR, CDR2 FQNEAQ (reference sequence). The CDR3 is made up of 13 amino acids. V was shortened by 7 bases and J by 5 bases, with 15 bases between the two germline ends. The DNA for the CDR3 is TGTGCCAGCACCCGGGTAGGTAGCCACGAGCAGTACTTC. Its translation: CASTRVGSHEQYF.

This chain uses TRBV5-5 with TRBJ2-2, with 10 bases that match TRBD2. With 4 bases clipped from V and 5 bases from J, the junction kept 8 bases outside the gene matches. CDR1 is SGHKS, CDR2 YYEKEE, per germline (reference sequence). CDR3 length: 16 residues. CDR3 DNA sequence: TGTGCCAGCAGCGATCCTTATAGCGGGAGGACCGGGGAGCTGTTTTTT. Translated: CASSDPYSGRTGELFF.

This clone was observed a single time. This chain uses TRBV28 with TRBJ1-2; D ambiguous. The CDR3 consists of 12 residues. CDR1 is MDHEN and CDR2 is SYDVKM in the germline V gene. V lost 5 bases, J lost 7 bases, and 11 bases lay in between. The CDR3 is CASSTGVRGYTF. DNA of the CDR3: TGTGCCAGCAGTACGGGAGTGCGTGGCTACACCTTC.